This T cell receptor (beta chain) was identified in a study of a mutant IDH1 vaccine in newly diagnosed glioma. At the level of the study: Previous treatment comprised radiotherapy, temozolomide, or both, mostly both. Notes on the study in general: Changes in the top peripheral T cell clonotypes seemingly had no bearing on pseudoprogression.

Worth noting for this clone: Its antigen is still unknown.

The CDR3 sequence is 16 residues long. CDR1 and CDR2 from the germline V gene are SEHNR and FQNEAQ (reference sequence). Trimming removed 2 bases from V and 8 bases from J; junction bases left unmatched: 11. Produced via immunoSEQ multiplex PCR; TCRdb's table is partial and in-frame only. Of roughly 43,000 clones in the sample, 70% to 85% were seen once. Time point noted: week 47, end of study. What each vaccine dose contained was 300 ug of mutant IDH1 20-mer peptide, accompanied by topical imiquimod. The patients received vaccinations eight times, in weeks 1, 3, 5, 7, 11, 15, 19 and 23. Sequencing was performed on PBMCs, taken from a glioma patient whose treatment included an IDH1 peptide vaccine. This receptor was identified in a man aged 18 to 30 with glioma. Some clones in this sample may be carry-over from other donors' samples. The chain has TRBV7-9 and TRBJ2-1; TRBD2 matches 8 bases. DNA of the CDR3: TGTGCCAGCAGCTTAAGGAGCGGGAGTGGGGTCGATGAGCAGTTCTTC. Its protein is CASSLRSGSGVDEQFF.